The TCR beta chain under discussion was sequenced for a study of cytomegalovirus exposure and HLA in healthy donors. Broader study findings: Only CMV serostatus was available as immune exposure information.

The CDR3 covers 15 residues. Germline V gives CDR1 SGHRS, CDR2 YFSETQ. Deletions cut 0 bases from V and 0 bases from J, with 7 bases between. Of note for this clone: The antigen is undetermined.

In the PCR, 60 Vbeta and 13 Jbeta primers were used. Clones were read by immunoSEQ multiplex PCR, and TCRdb kept only the in-frame ones, dropping some. The data contain approximately 170,000 clones, around 76% of them singletons. The gene calls are TRBV5-1 and TRBJ1-3; no reliable D call. Sequenced input: PBMCs. This sequence was found in a woman aged 25 to 39 in good health and CMV-seropositive. The CDR3 region is CASSLDVGSGNTIYF. The CDR3 DNA reads TGCGCCAGCAGCTTGGACGTCGGCTCTGGAAACACCATATATTTT.